The clone carrying this T cell receptor (beta chain) was seen only a few times. The sample's treatment: randomized to nivolumab then ipilimumab (arm A) or the reverse (arm B). The data are from a study of sequential checkpoint blockade in melanoma. Whole-study context: Maintenance nivolumab came after either treatment sequence.

Measured with immunoSEQ multiplex PCR; TCRdb has only the in-frame clones, and not every one. The repertoire holds 2,000 to 3,000 clones, with 20% as singletons. V was clipped by 4 bases and J by 2 bases, with 9 bases between them. This CDR3 is built from 14 residues. Germline V gene data show CDR1 as MNHGY and CDR2 as SAAAGT. The TCR was taken from a human donor with melanoma. The starting material was tumor tissue (inferred from file names), obtained from a patient given nivolumab and ipilimumab in sequence. The rearrangement links TRBV6-8 to TRBJ1-5, with a weak D call TRBD1 (6 bases). Here the CDR3 reads CASSWGAGNQPQHF. The CDR3 DNA is TGTGCCAGCAGTTGGGGGGCTGGCAATCAGCCCCAGCATTTT.